The 2 T cell receptor beta chains in this list originate from one sample, sequenced in a study of T cell responses to AZD1222 COVID-19 vaccine. Data came from immunoSEQ multiplex PCR; TCRdb stores just in-frame clones and leaves some out. The sample shows 95,000 to 110,000 clones, 87% of them seen only once. The sample consisted of peripheral blood, taken 28 days after the second AZD1222 dose. The receptors stem from an adult who received the AZD1222 COVID-19 vaccine.

The chain combines TRBV3-1 (or the pseudogene TRBV3-2) with TRBJ2-3; TRBD1 aligns across 9 bases. Germline trimming cut 5 bases from V and 6 bases from J; bases unmatched to any gene: 9. The germline gives CDR1 LGHDT, CDR2 YNNKEL (reference sequence). This CDR3 contains 15 residues. The CDR3 DNA follows: TGTGCCAGCAGCACTCGACAGGGGGGGAGGGATACGCAGTATTTT. Encoded protein: CASSTRQGGRDTQYF.

The chain links TRBV7-9 to TRBJ1-6, with 7 bases fitting TRBD1. V trimming: 2 bases; J trimming: 7 bases; junction bases outside the gene matches: 2. CDR3 length: 14 residues. CDR1 SEHNR and CDR2 FQNEAQ come from the germline V gene (reference sequence). The CDR3 sequence is CASSLNRGNSPLHF. The CDR3 DNA reads TGTGCCAGCAGCTTAAACAGGGGCAATTCACCCCTCCACTTT.